The next 24 T cell receptor beta chains were all read from a single sample in a study of blood T cell repertoires in COVID-19. Produced via immunoSEQ multiplex PCR; TCRdb's table is partial and in-frame only. The table lists fewer than 600,000 clones, roughly 90% of them singletons. Sequencing was performed on PBMCs or T cells enriched from blood (not recorded which). The receptors were sampled from a woman in her 40s who had recovered from COVID-19.

This rearrangement joins TRBV10-1 to TRBJ1-1; D ambiguous. The V and J ends lost 6 bases and 1 base respectively, with 9 bases between them. The germline V gene encodes CDR1 WNHNN and CDR2 SYGVQD (reference sequence). The CDR3 totals 13 residues. The chain's CDR3 is CASRLNRNTEAFF. CDR3 coding DNA: TGCGCCAGCAGATTAAACAGGAACACTGAAGCTTTCTTT.

The rearrangement joins TRBV6-6 to TRBJ1-1, with D tentatively TRBD1 (5 bases). Germline V gives CDR1 MNHNY, CDR2 SVGAGI (reference sequence). The germline V and J ends were trimmed by 7 bases and 5 bases, with 17 bases remaining between them. The CDR3 runs 14 residues. CDR3 protein: CASTSPRVRTEAFF. CDR3 coding DNA: TGTGCCAGCACCTCCCCCAGGGTAAGGACTGAAGCTTTCTTT.

This rearrangement joins TRBV5-1 to TRBJ2-5; TRBD1 agrees at 8 bases. With 5 bases clipped from V and 1 base from J, the junction kept 4 bases outside the gene matches. Looked up from germline, CDR1 is SGHRS and CDR2 is YFSETQ. The CDR3 runs 14 residues. The CDR3 region has the DNA TGCGCCAGCAGTTCCGGACAGGGCCAAGAGACCCAGTACTTC. Residues: CASSSGQGQETQYF. Combining the CDR3 with reference TRBV5-1 and TRBJ2-5 gives the whole variable domain KAGVTQTPRYLIKTRGQQVTLSCSPISGHRSVSWYQQTPGQGLQFLFEYFSETQRNKGNFPGRFSGRQFSNSRSEMNVSTLELGDSALYLCASSSGQGQETQYFGPGTRLLVL.

The chain carries TRBV18 and TRBJ1-5; no firm D call. The germline V gene has CDR1 KGHSH and CDR2 LQKENI. Trimming pared 8 bases from V and 3 bases from J, leaving 14 bases between. The CDR3 is 14 residues long. The CDR3 DNA follows: TGTGCCAGCACCAATAGAGGGAACAATCAGCCCCAGCATTTT. The encoded protein is CASTNRGNNQPQHF.

This clone was counted once. The chain recombines TRBV5-1 with TRBJ2-7; D is perhaps TRBD2 (5 bases). CDR1 SGHRS and CDR2 YFSETQ come from the germline V gene. This CDR3 contains 13 residues. V lost 4 bases and J 6 bases, leaving 14 bases between the germline ends. Here the CDR3 DNA reads TGCGCCAGCAGCCAGGAGGAGATTGGCGAGCAGTACTTC. This encodes CASSQEEIGEQYF.

The gene calls are TRBV7-2 and TRBJ1-2; D remains unclear. Trimming took off 5 bases at V and 8 bases at J, with 18 bases between the two ends. The CDR3 is 14 amino acids. Germline V gene data show CDR1 as SGHTA and CDR2 as FQGNSA. CDR3 sequence: CASSPAGPAGGYTF. As DNA, the CDR3 is TGTGCCAGCAGCCCAGCCGGACCGGCGGGCGGCTACACCTTC.

V usage is TRBV5-1 and J usage is TRBJ1-2; tentatively, D is TRBD1 (5 bases). Trimming left V 2 bases short and J 3 bases short, with 17 bases between. The CDR3 is 16 residues long. Germline CDR1 SGHRS, CDR2 YFSETQ. The CDR3 DNA follows: TGCGCCAGCAGCTTTAGTTCGGGGGAGCCAGACTATGGCTACACCTTC. It is translated as CASSFSSGEPDYGYTF.

This clone was observed a single time. The chain employs TRBV10-2 and TRBJ2-7, with no clear D. Deletions cut 8 bases from V and 2 bases from J, with 7 bases between. The CDR3 length is 11 residues. Germline lookup yields CDR1 WSHSY and CDR2 SAAADI. The DNA of the CDR3 is TGCGCCAGCGCACAAGCCTACGAGCAGTACTTC. The encoded protein is CASAQAYEQYF.

CDR3 amino acids: CASSPPGLAGVTEAFF. As DNA, the CDR3 is TGTGCCAGCAGTCCCCCGGGTCTCGCAGGGGTGACCGAAGCTTTCTTT. V usage is TRBV27 and J usage is TRBJ1-1; tentative D call: TRBD1 (6 bases). The germline V gene has CDR1 MNHEY and CDR2 SMNVEV (reference sequence). Trimming stripped 5 bases from V and 8 bases from J, with 24 bases between. This CDR3 contains 16 residues.

This clone was observed a single time. J is TRBJ2-1 and V is TRBV11-3, with 10 bases that match TRBD1. The CDR3 totals 14 residues. Germline trimming cut 5 bases from V and 10 bases from J; bases unmatched to any gene: 8. Germline assignment: CDR1 SGHNT and CDR2 YENEEA. The CDR3 sequence: CASSPKRDRGEQFF. The CDR3 DNA sequence: TGTGCCAGCAGCCCTAAGAGGGACAGGGGAGAGCAGTTCTTC.

Here the CDR3 reads CASSLSGSSYNEQFF. The CDR3 region has the DNA TGTGCCAGCAGCCTTAGCGGGAGTTCCTACAATGAGCAGTTCTTC. The chain combines TRBV9 with TRBJ2-1; TRBD2 matches 9 bases. The germline V gene encodes CDR1 SGDLS and CDR2 YYNGEE. J was trimmed by 1 base and V by 4 bases; bases with no gene match: 3. This CDR3 is 15 amino acids long. Complete variable domain (other parts from reference TRBV9 and TRBJ2-1): DSGVTQTPKHLITATGQRVTLRCSPRSGDLSVYWYQQSLDQGLQFLIQYYNGEERAKGNILERFSAQQFPDLHSELNLSSLELGDSALYFCASSLSGSSYNEQFFGPGTRLTVL.

V is TRBV6-5 and J is TRBJ2-5, with a possible D match to TRBD1 (6 bases). Germline CDR1 MNHEY, CDR2 SVGAGI. With 5 bases removed from V and 1 base from J, the gap between germline ends came to 14 bases. This CDR3 is built from 15 residues. CDR3 region: CASSNRQAIQETQYF. The CDR3 DNA sequence: TGTGCCAGCAGTAACCGACAGGCCATCCAAGAGACCCAGTACTTC.

The genes are TRBV12-5 and TRBJ1-1; no firm D call. Trimming left V 2 bases short and J 4 bases short, with 11 bases between. The CDR3 runs to 14 residues. Germline V gives CDR1 LGHNT, CDR2 FRNRAP. The CDR3, as DNA: TGTGCTAGTGGTTTGCGTAGTCGGTTCACTGAAGCTTTCTTT. This translates into CASGLRSRFTEAFF.

The chain links TRBV7-9 to TRBJ2-1, with TRBD2 as a possible D gene (5 bases). The CDR3 totals 16 residues. The ends were cut back, 5 bases at V and 10 bases at J, with 24 bases in the middle. Germline-derived CDR1 and CDR2 are SEHNR and FQNEAQ (reference sequence). The DNA of the CDR3 is TGTGCCAGCAGCAACATACGAGCCAACAACAAGCGGGAGCAGTTCTTC. Translated: CASSNIRANNKREQFF.

The chain joins TRBV19 to TRBJ2-1, with D possibly matching TRBD1 (5 bases). The germline V gene encodes CDR1 LNHDA and CDR2 SQIVND (reference sequence). V was clipped by 3 bases and J by 4 bases, with 10 bases between them. The CDR3 loop spans 14 amino acids. The CDR3 sequence: CASSIGAGYNEQFF. In nucleotides, the CDR3 is TGTGCCAGTAGTATTGGGGCAGGGTACAATGAGCAGTTCTTC.

The chain has TRBV7-9 and TRBJ2-1, with TRBD2 identical over 8 bases. Germline-derived CDR1 and CDR2 are SEHNR and FQNEAQ (reference sequence). With V trimmed by 5 bases and J by 9 bases, 15 bases remained unmatched. CDR3 size: 16 residues. The DNA of the CDR3 is TGTGCCAGCAGCCCCAGCGGGAGATCCCCCTTGGGTGAGCAGTTCTTC. This encodes CASSPSGRSPLGEQFF. The whole variable domain, remainder taken from reference TRBV7-9 and TRBJ2-1, is DTGVSQNPRHKITKRGQNVTFRCDPISEHNRLYWYRQTLGQGPEFLTYFQNEAQLEKSRLLSDRFSAERPKGSFSTLEIQRTEQGDSAMYLCASSPSGRSPLGEQFFGPGTRLTVL.

This chain uses TRBV4-1 with TRBJ1-2; tentatively, D is TRBD1 (6 bases). Trimming removed 5 bases from V and 4 bases from J, with 17 bases in between. Germline V gene sequence: CDR1 MGHRA, CDR2 YSYEKL. The CDR3 runs to 15 residues. The CDR3 spells CASSSRDKPFYGYTF. In nucleotides, the CDR3 is TGCGCCAGCAGCTCCCGGGACAAACCCTTCTATGGCTACACCTTC.

With respect to this clone: Other nucleotide sequences from this sample produce the same CDR3. The J gene is TRBJ1-1, the V gene TRBV7-2; no clear D. This CDR3 has 13 residues. Trimming left V 1 base short and J 5 bases short, with 8 bases between. Germline assignment: CDR1 SGHTA and CDR2 FQGNSA. Here the CDR3 reads CASSLVRGTEAFF. In DNA, the CDR3 is TGTGCCAGCAGCTTAGTGCGAGGGACTGAAGCTTTCTTT.

The chain combines TRBV5-1 with TRBJ2-5, with 8 bases fitting TRBD1. J lost 5 bases, V lost 1 base, and 4 bases had no gene match. The CDR3 has 14 residues. Germline CDR1 is SGHRS and CDR2 is YFSETQ. The CDR3 DNA is TGCGCCAGCAGCTTGTCAGGGGGCCGGGAGACCCAGTACTTC. This translates into CASSLSGGRETQYF.

This clone was found once. CDR3 sequence reads: CASSLRANTEAFF. Here the CDR3 DNA reads TGTGCCAGCAGTTTGAGGGCCAACACTGAAGCTTTCTTT. The chain links TRBV28 to TRBJ1-1; D is unclear. Between the trimmed V and J ends, which lost 3 bases and 2 bases, there was a span of 7 bases. Germline V gene data show CDR1 as MDHEN and CDR2 as SYDVKM. The CDR3 contains 13 residues.

This chain links TRBV2 with TRBJ1-1; D remains ambiguous. V gave up 6 bases and J gave up 8 bases, with 16 bases separating them. Looked up from germline, CDR1 is SNHLY and CDR2 is FYNNEI. CDR3 length equals 13 residues. In DNA, the CDR3 is TGTGCCAGCAGAGCTAGCCCTGCTCAGGAAGCTTTCTTT. It specifies CASRASPAQEAFF.

This sequence joins TRBV10-3 and TRBJ2-2, with TRBD2 matching 9 bases. The ends lost 4 bases at V and 0 bases at J; junction bases unmatched: 3. The germline gives CDR1 ENHRY, CDR2 SYGVKD. The CDR3 totals 16 residues. The CDR3, as DNA: TGTGCCATCAGTGGCTCTAGCGGGGCGAACACCGGGGAGCTGTTTTTT. It codes for CAISGSSGANTGELFF.

This rearrangement joins TRBV7-9 to TRBJ2-1; TRBD2 aligns across 10 bases. V lost 2 bases, J lost 8 bases, and 6 bases stayed unmatched. This CDR3 is 15 amino acids long. The germline CDR1 and CDR2 sequences are SEHNR and FQNEAQ (reference sequence). CDR3 sequence reads: CASSLQREGADEQFF. For the CDR3, the DNA is TGTGCCAGCAGCTTACAGCGGGAGGGTGCGGATGAGCAGTTCTTC.

The chain couples TRBV4-3 to TRBJ1-1, with a possible D match to TRBD1 (5 bases). Germline V gene data show CDR1 as LGHNA and CDR2 as YSLEER. CDR3 size: 15 residues. V gave up 4 bases and J gave up 3 bases, with 15 bases separating them. The DNA of the CDR3 is TGCGCCAGCAGCCGGAACCAGGGTGAGGACACTGAAGCTTTCTTT. Translating it yields CASSRNQGEDTEAFF.